The rows below give T cell receptor beta chains drawn from one sample of a study of T cell responses to AZD1222 COVID-19 vaccine. This table comes from immunoSEQ multiplex PCR, and its TCRdb copy is limited to in-frame clones, with some not included. The sample lists more than 150,000 clones; 91% were seen once. Sequences were derived from peripheral blood, sampled 28 days after the second AZD1222 dose. The receptors were sampled from an adult who received the AZD1222 COVID-19 vaccine. Both conserved end residues are part of each CDR3. A D gene is named only where the DNA matches it firmly. Clone size is shown for a subset of rows, as once, few, many or a class of expanded clone.

TRBJ2-1 | TRBV10-3 | TRBD2 | - | CAISERLAGLYNEQFF | TGTGCCATCAGTGAGCGACTAGCGGGACTCTACAATGAGCAGTTCTTC
TRBJ1-1 | TRBV9 | - | - | CASSAGVWDTEAFF | TGTGCCAGCAGCGCAGGGGTTTGGGACACTGAAGCTTTCTTT
TRBJ1-4 | TRBV28 | - | - | CASSQGPRPEKLFF | TGTGCCAGCAGTCAGGGGCCCAGACCTGAAAAACTGTTTTTT
TRBJ2-7 | TRBV5-5 | TRBD2 | - | CASSLVGLAYDEQYF | TGTGCCAGCAGCTTGGTTGGACTAGCTTATGACGAGCAGTACTTC
TRBJ1-5 | TRBV4-1 | - | - | CASSQTSQQPQHF | TGCGCCAGCAGCCAAACCTCTCAGCAGCCCCAGCATTTT
TRBJ2-7 | TRBV18 | - | - | CASSPRMTGDNYEQYF | TGTGCCAGCTCACCCCGGATGACTGGGGATAACTACGAGCAGTACTTC
TRBJ1-5 | TRBV19 | TRBD1 | - | CASTARFAGQGFQPQHF | TGTGCCAGTACCGCAAGGTTCGCGGGACAGGGTTTTCAGCCCCAGCATTTT
TRBJ1-1 | TRBV20-1 | - | once | CSASHTGMVEAFF | TGCAGTGCTAGTCATACAGGGATGGTTGAAGCTTTCTTT
TRBJ2-3 | TRBV10-1 | - | - | CASSVGPTDTQYF | TGCGCCAGCAGTGTTGGCCCCACAGATACGCAGTATTTT
TRBJ1-5 | TRBV6-5 | - | - | CASSFPNQPQHF | TGTGCCAGCAGTTTCCCAAATCAGCCCCAGCATTTT
TRBJ1-5 | TRBV30 | - | - | CAWSSQNSNQPQHF | TGTGCCTGGAGTTCCCAGAATAGCAATCAGCCCCAGCATTTT